This is a list of T cell receptor beta chains from one sample in a study of tumor and adjacent non-tumor tissue in lung cancer. TCRdb analysed the multiplex PCR reads with MiXCR anew, one entry per CDR3 protein. Of 85,000 to 130,000 distinct CDR3 sequences listed, approximately 65% are singletons. Source material: distant non-tumor lung tissue. All receptors derive from a man aged 25-45 years with non-small cell lung cancer. CDR3s include the opening cysteine and the closing phenylalanine or tryptophan. D genes are given only for firm matches. The size entry is marked missing in some rows and otherwise reads once, few, many or a size class.

abundance	v_gene	j_gene	d_gene	CDR3nt	CDR3aa
NA	TRBV10-3	TRBJ2-1	NA	TGTGCCATCCCGCCAGGCGGTGCTGGAAACAATGAGCAGTTCTTC	CAIPPGGAGNNEQFF
medium-sized	TRBV11-2	TRBJ2-1	NA	TGTGCCAGCAGCCAGACTGATGAGCAGTTCTTC	CASSQTDEQFF
few	TRBV4-2	TRBJ2-7	TRBD2	TGTACCAGCAGCCAAGAGGCTAGCGGGGAGTCGTTATATTTC	CTSSQEASGESLYF
NA	TRBV19	TRBJ2-1	TRBD2	TGTGCCAGTAGTCCAACGGCTAGCGGGATGGGTGAGCAGTTCTTC	CASSPTASGMGEQFF
NA	TRBV29-1	TRBJ2-7	NA	TGCAGCGTTGAAGGTCTAAGACAGGAGGGATACGAGCAGTACTTC	CSVEGLRQEGYEQYF
NA	TRBV20-1	TRBJ1-1	NA	TGCAGTGCTAGCCAGCGGGACACTGATGCTTTCTTT	CSASQRDTDAFF
NA	TRBV24-1	TRBJ2-5	TRBD1	TGTGTCACCAGTGACCGTGGACAGGGTCGGGCCCAGTACTTC	CVTSDRGQGRAQYF
NA	TRBV14	TRBJ1-5	NA	TGTGCCGGCAGCCAAGAGGGTAATAGCTATCAGCCCCAGCATTTT	CAGSQEGNSYQPQHF
NA	TRBV20-1	TRBJ2-1	NA	TGCAGTGCTAGAGTCCCTGAGTCGCGGGGACCCTACAATGGGCAGTTTTTC	CSARVPESRGPYNGQFF
NA	TRBV20-1	TRBJ1-2	TRBD1	TGCGGTGCTAGAGGCCCCCCGGGACAGGGGGTCAAATACTATGGCTACACCTTC	CGARGPPGQGVKYYGYTF
NA	TRBV6-6	TRBJ1-6	TRBD1	TGTGCCAGGAGCCGACAGGGGCCCAGCTACTATAATTCACCCCTCCACTTT	CARSRQGPSYYNSPLHF
NA	TRBV20-1	TRBJ2-1	NA	TGCAGCGCTAGAGATGTTGCGGTAGTCGTATACAATGAGCACTTCTTC	CSARDVAVVVYNEHFF
NA	TRBV11-2	TRBJ2-2	TRBD2	TGTGCCAGTCTGGGACTACCTACCGGGGAGCTGTTTTTT	CASLGLPTGELFF
many	TRBV20-1	TRBJ2-5	NA	TGCAGTGCTTACGCCCGGGGACGGTTCGGGGAGACCCAGTACTTC	CSAYARGRFGETQYF
NA	TRBV5-6	TRBJ1-1	TRBD1	TGTGCCAGCAGCTACGGGACAGACCTCATGAACACTGAAGCTTTCTTT	CASSYGTDLMNTEAFF
NA	TRBV11-2	TRBJ2-5	NA	TGTGCCACCAGCTTATACCAAGAGACCCAGCACTTC	CATSLYQETQHF
NA	TRBV11-2	TRBJ2-5	NA	TGTGTCAGCAGCTCCCCCGGGACACCACAAGAGAACCAGTACTTC	CVSSSPGTPQENQYF
many	TRBV4-2	TRBJ2-5	NA	TGTGCCAGCAGCCACAGGGCCCGAGAAGAGACCCAGTACTTC	CASSHRAREETQYF
NA	TRBV5-1	TRBJ1-4	TRBD1	TGCGCCAGCACCACGGAACAGGGGATGAATGAAAAACTGTTTTTT	CASTTEQGMNEKLFF
NA	TRBV28	TRBJ2-7	TRBD2	TGTGCTACCCGAGGGACTAGCGGGTGCGACGAGCAGTACTTC	CATRGTSGCDEQYF
NA	TRBV11-1	TRBJ1-1	NA	TGTGCCAGCGGCTTAGAGGCAGGAGGGACTGAAGCTTTCTTT	CASGLEAGGTEAFF
NA	TRBV20-1	TRBJ2-4	NA	TGTAATGCTAGGCACGGGAGCGGCAAAAACATTCAGTACTTC	CNARHGSGKNIQYF
medium-sized	TRBV6-5	TRBJ1-1	NA	TGTGCCAGCAGTTACACTGACACGAACACTGAAGCTTTCTTT	CASSYTDTNTEAFF
NA	TRBV11-2	TRBJ1-5	TRBD1	TGTGCCAGCAGCCCCATAACAGGGGGCGCGAGCAATCAGCCCCAGCATTTT	CASSPITGGASNQPQHF
NA	TRBV21-1	TRBJ1-5	NA	TGTGCCAGCAGCAAAGTGGGCAGGGACCCCAATCAGCCCCAGCATTTT	CASSKVGRDPNQPQHF
once	TRBV29-1	TRBJ2-7	NA	TGCAGCGCCCGGTTGAGCTCCTACGAGCAGAGCTTC	CSARLSSYEQSF
once	TRBV6-5	TRBJ2-5	TRBD2	TGTGCCAGCAGTTACAATGTGGGGACTAGTGGAAGGGAGACCCAGTACTTC	CASSYNVGTSGRETQYF
many	TRBV12-3/TRBV12-4	TRBJ2-7	TRBD1	TGTGCCAGCAGTATTATAGGGACAGCTAACTACGAGCAGTACTTC	CASSIIGTANYEQYF
NA	TRBV24-1	TRBJ2-1	NA	TGTGCCGCCTTCAAAATCGGGACACAGGAGGCCGATGAGCAGTTCTTC	CAAFKIGTQEADEQFF
NA	TRBV29-1	TRBJ2-1	NA	TGCAGCGTTGAAGATCCGTATGAGCATGGATCGGACAATGAGCAGTTCTTC	CSVEDPYEHGSDNEQFF
NA	TRBV29-1	TRBJ2-7	NA	TGCAGCGCTGGAGGATGGAGCTCCTACGAGCAGTACTTC	CSAGGWSSYEQYF
NA	TRBV20-1	TRBJ2-6	NA	TGCAGTGCTATAGCTGGGGTCGTCGGGGGCAACGTCCTGACTTTC	CSAIAGVVGGNVLTF
few	TRBV11-1	TRBJ1-1	NA	TGTGCCAGCAGCATTTCGACTCAAAGGGCCACTGAAGCTTTCTTT	CASSISTQRATEAFF
NA	TRBV20-1	TRBJ1-2	NA	TGCAGTGCTCCCACTATATTAGAGGATTATGGCTACACCTTC	CSAPTILEDYGYTF
NA	TRBV6-2/TRBV6-3	TRBJ2-1	NA	TGTGACAGCAGTTACTCGGCGGAACAGGCCTACCTAAGCTCCTACAATGAGCAGTTCTTC	CDSSYSAEQAYLSSYNEQFF
NA	TRBV29-1	TRBJ2-1	TRBD2	TGCAGCGGGATTAGCGGGGACCCCTACATTGAGCAGTTTTTC	CSGISGDPYIEQFF